The entry that follows covers one T cell receptor (beta chain) sequence. Its antigen is unidentified. These data belong to a study of regulatory T cells in long-lasting Graves disease. The study, taken as a whole, reports: No thyroid tissue was studied; the work used peripheral blood only.

HTBI primers from iRepertoire and Arm-PCR of CDR3 regions yielded the TCR beta libraries. As originally analysed: Identified segments across samples numbered 55 to 70 TRBV and approximately 15 TRBJ. TCRdb redid the calling of the multiplex PCR reads with MiXCR, one entry per CDR3 protein. TCRdb, not the authors, supplied the V and J calls. The table records about 460,000 distinct CDR3 sequences, approximately 22% of them present only once. Between the trimmed V and J ends, which lost 1 base and 4 bases, there was a span of 19 bases. The CDR3 length is 18 residues. CDR1 and CDR2 (germline): MGHRA, YSYEKL. The time point denotes: persistent/refractory GD, antithyroid drugs over 5 years with positive TRAb. PBMC RNA served as the TCR library source.

Sequencing was performed on peripheral blood mononuclear cells (PBMCs), taken when the disease was refractory, from a patient treated with antithyroid drugs. This clonotype was obtained from a female donor with Graves disease. The rearrangement uses TRBV4-1 and TRBJ2-2, with a tentative D call TRBD2 (7 bases). CDR3 DNA: TGCGCCAGCAGCCAAGTCATCCCCCGGGGGGCCAGCACCGGGGAGCTGTTTTTT. It specifies CASSQVIPRGASTGELFF.